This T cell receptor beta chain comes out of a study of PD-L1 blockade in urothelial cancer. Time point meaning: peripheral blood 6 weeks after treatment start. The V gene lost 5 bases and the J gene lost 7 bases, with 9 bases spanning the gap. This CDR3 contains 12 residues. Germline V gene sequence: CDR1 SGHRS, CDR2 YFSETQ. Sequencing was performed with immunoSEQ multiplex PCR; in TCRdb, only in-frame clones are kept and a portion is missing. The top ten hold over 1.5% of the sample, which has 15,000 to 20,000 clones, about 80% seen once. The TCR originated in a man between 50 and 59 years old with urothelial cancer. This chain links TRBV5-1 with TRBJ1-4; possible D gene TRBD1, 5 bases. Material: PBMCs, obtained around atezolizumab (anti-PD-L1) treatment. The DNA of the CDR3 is TGCGCCAGCAGTTTTAGGGGTGAAAAACTGTTTTTT. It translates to CASSFRGEKLFF.